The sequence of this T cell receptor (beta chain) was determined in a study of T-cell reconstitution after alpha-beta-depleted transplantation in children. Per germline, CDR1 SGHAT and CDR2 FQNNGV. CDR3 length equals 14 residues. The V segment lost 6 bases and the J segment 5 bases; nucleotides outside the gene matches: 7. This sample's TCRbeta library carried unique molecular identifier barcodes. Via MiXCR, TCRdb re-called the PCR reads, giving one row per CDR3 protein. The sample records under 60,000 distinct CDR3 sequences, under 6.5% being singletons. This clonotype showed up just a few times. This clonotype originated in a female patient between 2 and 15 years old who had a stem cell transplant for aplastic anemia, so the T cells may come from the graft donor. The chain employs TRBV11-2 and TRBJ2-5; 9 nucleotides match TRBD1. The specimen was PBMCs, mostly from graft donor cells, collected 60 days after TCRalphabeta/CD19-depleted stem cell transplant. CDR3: CASRLQGAGETQYF. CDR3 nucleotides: TGTGCCAGCAGACTACAGGGGGCAGGGGAGACCCAGTACTTC.